This T cell receptor (beta chain) derives from a study of glioma-infiltrating T cells. TCR alpha and beta CDR3 regions were amplified from RNA using iRepertoire nested multiplex PCR. TCRdb recomputed calls from the multiplex PCR reads with MiXCR, one row per CDR3 protein. This sample has about 130,000 distinct CDR3 sequences, with around a quarter found just once. V lost 5 bases, J lost 1 base, and 9 bases lay in between. The CDR3 spans 13 residues. Germline assignment: CDR1 SEHNR and CDR2 FQNEAQ (reference sequence). The material sequenced was glioma tissue, nonneoplastic brain tissue, or PBMCs (not recorded which). The chain has TRBV7-9 and TRBJ2-7; a possible D gene is TRBD1 (5 bases). The clonotype originates from a human donor with low-grade glioma or glioblastoma, undergoing nonglioma brain surgery, or in good health (not recorded which). CDR3 sequence reads: CASSLRQSYEQYV. The CDR3 DNA reads TGTGCCAGCAGCCTCAGACAGTCCTACGAGCAGTACGTC.